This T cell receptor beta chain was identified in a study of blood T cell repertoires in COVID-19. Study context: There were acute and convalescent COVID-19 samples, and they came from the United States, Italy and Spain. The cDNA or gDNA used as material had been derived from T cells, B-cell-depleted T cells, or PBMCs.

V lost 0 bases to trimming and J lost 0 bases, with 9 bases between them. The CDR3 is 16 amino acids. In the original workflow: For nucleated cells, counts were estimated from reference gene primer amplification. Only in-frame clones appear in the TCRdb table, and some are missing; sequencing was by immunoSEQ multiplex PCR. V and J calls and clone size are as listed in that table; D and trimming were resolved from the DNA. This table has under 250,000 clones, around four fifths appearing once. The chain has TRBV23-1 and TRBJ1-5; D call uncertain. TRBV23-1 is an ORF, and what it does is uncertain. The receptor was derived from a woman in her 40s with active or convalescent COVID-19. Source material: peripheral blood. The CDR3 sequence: CASSQSVSNSNQPQHF. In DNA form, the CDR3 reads TGCGCCAGCAGTCAATCAGTAAGCAATAGCAATCAGCCCCAGCATTTT.